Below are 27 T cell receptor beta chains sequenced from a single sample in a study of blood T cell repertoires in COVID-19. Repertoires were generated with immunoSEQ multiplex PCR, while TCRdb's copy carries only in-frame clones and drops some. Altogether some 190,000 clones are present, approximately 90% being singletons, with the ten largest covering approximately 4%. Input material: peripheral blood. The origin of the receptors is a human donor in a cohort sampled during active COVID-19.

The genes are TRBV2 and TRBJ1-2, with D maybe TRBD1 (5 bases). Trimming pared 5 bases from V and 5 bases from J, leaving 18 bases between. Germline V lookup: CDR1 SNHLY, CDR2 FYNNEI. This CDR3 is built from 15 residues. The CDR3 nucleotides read TGTGCCAGCAGTCGAAGACAAACAGGTCAATATGGCTACACCTTC. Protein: CASSRRQTGQYGYTF.

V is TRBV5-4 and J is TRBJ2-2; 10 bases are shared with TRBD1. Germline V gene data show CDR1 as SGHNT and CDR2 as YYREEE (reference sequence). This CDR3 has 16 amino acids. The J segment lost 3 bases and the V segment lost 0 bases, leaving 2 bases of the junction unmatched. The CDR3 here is CASSLGQGAYTGELFF. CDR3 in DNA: TGTGCCAGCAGCTTGGGACAGGGGGCGTACACCGGGGAGCTGTTTTTT.

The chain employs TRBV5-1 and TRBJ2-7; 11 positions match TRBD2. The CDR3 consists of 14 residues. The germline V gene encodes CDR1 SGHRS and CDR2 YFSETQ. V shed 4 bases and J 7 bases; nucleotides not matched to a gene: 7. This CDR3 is CASSPTSGAWEQYF. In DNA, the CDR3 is TGCGCCAGCAGCCCGACTAGCGGGGCCTGGGAGCAGTACTTC. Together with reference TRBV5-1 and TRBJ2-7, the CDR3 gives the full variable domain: KAGVTQTPRYLIKTRGQQVTLSCSPISGHRSVSWYQQTPGQGLQFLFEYFSETQRNKGNFPGRFSGRQFSNSRSEMNVSTLELGDSALYLCASSPTSGAWEQYFGPGTRLTVT.

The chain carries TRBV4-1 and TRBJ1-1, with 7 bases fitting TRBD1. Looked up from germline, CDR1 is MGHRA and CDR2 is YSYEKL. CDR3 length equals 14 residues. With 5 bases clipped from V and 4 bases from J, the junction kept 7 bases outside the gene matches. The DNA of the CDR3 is TGCGCCAGCAGCGCAGGGGGTAGGGGCACTGAAGCTTTCTTT. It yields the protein CASSAGGRGTEAFF.

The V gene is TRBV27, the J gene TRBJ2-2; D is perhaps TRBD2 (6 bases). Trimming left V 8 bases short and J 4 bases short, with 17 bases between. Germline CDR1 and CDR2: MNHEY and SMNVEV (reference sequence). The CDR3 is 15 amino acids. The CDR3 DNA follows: TGTGCCAGCTCTTCATATTCCGGGAGCACCGGGGAGCTGTTTTTT. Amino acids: CASSSYSGSTGELFF.

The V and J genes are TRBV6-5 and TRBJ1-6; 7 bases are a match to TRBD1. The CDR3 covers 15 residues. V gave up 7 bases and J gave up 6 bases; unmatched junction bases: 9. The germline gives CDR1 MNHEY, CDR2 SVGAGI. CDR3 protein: CASTDRDTSNSPLHF. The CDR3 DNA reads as TGTGCCAGCACCGACAGGGACACTTCTAATTCACCCCTCCACTTT.

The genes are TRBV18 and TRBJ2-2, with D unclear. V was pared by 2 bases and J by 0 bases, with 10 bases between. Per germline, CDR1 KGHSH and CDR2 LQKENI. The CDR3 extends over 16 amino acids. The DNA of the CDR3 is TGTGCCAGCTCACCATTTGGCACTACGAACACCGGGGAGCTGTTTTTT. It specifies CASSPFGTTNTGELFF.

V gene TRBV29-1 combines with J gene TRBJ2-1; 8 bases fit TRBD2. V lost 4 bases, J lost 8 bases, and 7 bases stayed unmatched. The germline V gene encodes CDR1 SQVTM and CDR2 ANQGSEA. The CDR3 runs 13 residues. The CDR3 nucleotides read TGCAGCGTTGGGGGACTAGTTTTCTATGAGCAGTTCTTC. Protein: CSVGGLVFYEQFF.

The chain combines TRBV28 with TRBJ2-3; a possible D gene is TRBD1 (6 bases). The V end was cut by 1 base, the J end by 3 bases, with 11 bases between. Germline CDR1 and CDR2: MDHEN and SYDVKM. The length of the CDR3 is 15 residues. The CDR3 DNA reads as TGTGCCAGCAGTTTATCCGGACAGAAGACAGATACGCAGTATTTT. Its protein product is CASSLSGQKTDTQYF.

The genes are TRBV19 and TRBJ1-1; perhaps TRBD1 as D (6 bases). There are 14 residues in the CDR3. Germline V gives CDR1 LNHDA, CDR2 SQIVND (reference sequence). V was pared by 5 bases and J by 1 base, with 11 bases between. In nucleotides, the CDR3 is TGTGCCAGTAGTCCGACGGACAGGAACACTGAAGCTTTCTTT. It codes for CASSPTDRNTEAFF.

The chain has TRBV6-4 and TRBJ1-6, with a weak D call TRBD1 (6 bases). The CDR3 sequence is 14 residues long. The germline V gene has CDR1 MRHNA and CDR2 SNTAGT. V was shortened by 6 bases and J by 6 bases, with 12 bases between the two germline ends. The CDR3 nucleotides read TGTGCCAGCAGCCCGGACAGCTTTAATTCACCCCTCCACTTT. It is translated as CASSPDSFNSPLHF.

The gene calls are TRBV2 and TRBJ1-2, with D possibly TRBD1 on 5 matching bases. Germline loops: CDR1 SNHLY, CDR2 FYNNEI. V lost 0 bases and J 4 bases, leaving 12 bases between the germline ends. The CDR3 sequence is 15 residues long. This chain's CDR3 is CASSEALGGGYGYTF. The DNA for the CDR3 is TGTGCCAGCAGTGAAGCGCTTGGGGGGGGCTATGGCTACACCTTC.

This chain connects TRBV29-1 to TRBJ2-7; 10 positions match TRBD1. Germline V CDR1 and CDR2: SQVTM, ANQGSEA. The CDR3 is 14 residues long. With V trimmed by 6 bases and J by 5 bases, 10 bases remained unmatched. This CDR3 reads CSVRGTGDSHEQYF. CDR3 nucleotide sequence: TGCAGCGTCCGTGGGACAGGGGATTCCCACGAGCAGTACTTC.

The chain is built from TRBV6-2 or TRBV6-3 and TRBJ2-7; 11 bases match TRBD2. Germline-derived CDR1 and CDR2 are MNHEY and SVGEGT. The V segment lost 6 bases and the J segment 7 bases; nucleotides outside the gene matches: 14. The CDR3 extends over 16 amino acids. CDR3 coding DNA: TGTGCCAGCAGCCCCGCCCAACTAGCGGGAGTTTTGGAGCAGTACTTC. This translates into CASSPAQLAGVLEQYF.

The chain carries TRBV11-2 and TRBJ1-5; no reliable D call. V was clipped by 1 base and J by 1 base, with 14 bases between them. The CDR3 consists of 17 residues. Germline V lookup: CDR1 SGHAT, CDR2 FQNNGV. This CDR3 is CASSLVPGWSSNQPQHF. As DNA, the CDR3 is TGTGCCAGCAGCTTAGTCCCCGGGTGGTCAAGCAATCAGCCCCAGCATTTT.

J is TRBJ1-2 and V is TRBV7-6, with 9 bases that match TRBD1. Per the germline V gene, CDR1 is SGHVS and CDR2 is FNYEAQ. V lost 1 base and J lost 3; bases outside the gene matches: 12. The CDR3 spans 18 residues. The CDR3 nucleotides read TGTGCCAGCAGCTTAGATCGGTGGGACAGGGATGGTGACTATGGCTACACCTTC. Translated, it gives CASSLDRWDRDGDYGYTF.

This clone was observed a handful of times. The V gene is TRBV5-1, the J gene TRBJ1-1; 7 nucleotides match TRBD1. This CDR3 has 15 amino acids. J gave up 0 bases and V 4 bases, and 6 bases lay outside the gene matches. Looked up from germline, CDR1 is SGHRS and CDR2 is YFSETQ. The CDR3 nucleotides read TGCGCCAGCAGCCCCCGACAGGGAATGAACACTGAAGCTTTCTTT. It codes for CASSPRQGMNTEAFF.

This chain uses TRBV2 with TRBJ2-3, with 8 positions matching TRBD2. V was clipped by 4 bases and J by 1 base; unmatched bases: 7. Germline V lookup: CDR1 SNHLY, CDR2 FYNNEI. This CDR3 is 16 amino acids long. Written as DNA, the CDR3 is TGTGCCAGCAGTGTACTCGCGGGGGGAGGCACAGATACGCAGTATTTT. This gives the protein CASSVLAGGGTDTQYF.

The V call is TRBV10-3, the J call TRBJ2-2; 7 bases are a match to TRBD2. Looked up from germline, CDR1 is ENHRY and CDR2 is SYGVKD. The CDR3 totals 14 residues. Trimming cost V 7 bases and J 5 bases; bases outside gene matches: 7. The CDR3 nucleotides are TGTGCCATCAAGGAGCGGGGAGGGACCGGGGAGCTGTTTTTT. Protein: CAIKERGGTGELFF.

The CDR3: CASSLTSGWSSYNEQFF. The CDR3 DNA sequence: TGTGCCAGTAGTTTGACTAGCGGGTGGAGCTCCTACAATGAGCAGTTCTTC. The chain has TRBV19 and TRBJ2-1; 10 nucleotides match TRBD2. Losses at the gene ends were 5 bases for V and 0 bases for J; bases not matched to a gene: 7. The germline CDR1 and CDR2 sequences are LNHDA and SQIVND (reference sequence). The CDR3 consists of 17 residues.

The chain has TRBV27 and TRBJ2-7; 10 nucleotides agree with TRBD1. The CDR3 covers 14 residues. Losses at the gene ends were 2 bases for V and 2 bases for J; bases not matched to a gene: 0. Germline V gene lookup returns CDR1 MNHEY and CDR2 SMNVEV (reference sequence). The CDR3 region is CASSLGTGAYEQYF. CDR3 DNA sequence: TGTGCCAGCAGTTTAGGGACAGGGGCCTACGAGCAGTACTTC.

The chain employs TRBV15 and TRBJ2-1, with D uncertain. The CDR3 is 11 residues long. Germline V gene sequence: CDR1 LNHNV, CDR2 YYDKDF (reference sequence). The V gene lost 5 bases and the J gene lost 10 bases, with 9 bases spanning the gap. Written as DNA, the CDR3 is TGTGCCACCAGCGTTGGGCTAGAGCAGTTCTTC. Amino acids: CATSVGLEQFF.

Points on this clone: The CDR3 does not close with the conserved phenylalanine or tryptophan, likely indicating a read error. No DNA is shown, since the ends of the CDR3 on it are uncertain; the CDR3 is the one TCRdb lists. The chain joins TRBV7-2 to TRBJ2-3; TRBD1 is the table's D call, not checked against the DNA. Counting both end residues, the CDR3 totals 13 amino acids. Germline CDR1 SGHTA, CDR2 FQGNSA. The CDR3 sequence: CASSANRDRDPSL.

The chain's CDR3 is CASSLGDYQETQYF. DNA for the CDR3: TGCGCCAGCAGCTTGGGGGACTACCAAGAGACCCAGTACTTC. This chain joins TRBV5-1 and TRBJ2-5, with D possibly TRBD2 on 6 matching bases. With 0 bases removed from V and 0 bases from J, the gap between germline ends came to 6 bases. Germline CDR1 is SGHRS and CDR2 is YFSETQ. This CDR3 spans 14 amino acids.

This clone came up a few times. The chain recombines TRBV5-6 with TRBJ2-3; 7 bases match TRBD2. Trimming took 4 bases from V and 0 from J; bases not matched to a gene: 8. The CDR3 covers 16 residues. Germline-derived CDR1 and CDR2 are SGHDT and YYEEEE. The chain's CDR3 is CASSVERDPSTDTQYF. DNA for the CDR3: TGTGCCAGCAGCGTGGAGCGGGATCCTAGCACAGATACGCAGTATTTT.

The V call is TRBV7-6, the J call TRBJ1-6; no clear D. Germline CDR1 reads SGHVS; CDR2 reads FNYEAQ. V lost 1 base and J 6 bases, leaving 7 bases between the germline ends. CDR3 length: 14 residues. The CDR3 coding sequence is TGTGCCAGCAGCTTAGGCCCACTTAATTCACCCCTCCACTTT. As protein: CASSLGPLNSPLHF.

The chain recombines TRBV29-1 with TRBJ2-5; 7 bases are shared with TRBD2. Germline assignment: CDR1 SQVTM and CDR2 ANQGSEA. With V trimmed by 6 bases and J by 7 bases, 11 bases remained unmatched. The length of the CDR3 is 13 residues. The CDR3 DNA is TGCAGCGTCCCGGCCTCGGGAGGCGCGACCCAGTACTTC. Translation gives CSVPASGGATQYF.